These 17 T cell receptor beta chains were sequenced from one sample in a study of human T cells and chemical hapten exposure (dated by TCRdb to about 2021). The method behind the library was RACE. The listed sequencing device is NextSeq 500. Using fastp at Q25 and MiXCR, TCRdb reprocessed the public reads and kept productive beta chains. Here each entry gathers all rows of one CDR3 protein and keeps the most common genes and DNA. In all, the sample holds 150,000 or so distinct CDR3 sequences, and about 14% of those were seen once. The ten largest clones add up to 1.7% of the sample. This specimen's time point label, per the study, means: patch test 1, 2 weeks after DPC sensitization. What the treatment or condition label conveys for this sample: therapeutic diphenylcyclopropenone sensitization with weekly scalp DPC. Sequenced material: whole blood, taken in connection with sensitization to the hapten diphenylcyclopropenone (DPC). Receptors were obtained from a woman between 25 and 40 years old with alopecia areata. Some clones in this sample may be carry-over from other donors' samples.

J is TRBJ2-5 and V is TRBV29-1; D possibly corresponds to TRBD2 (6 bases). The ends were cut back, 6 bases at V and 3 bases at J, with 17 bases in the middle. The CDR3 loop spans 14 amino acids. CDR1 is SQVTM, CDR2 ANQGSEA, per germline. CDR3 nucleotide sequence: TGCAGCGTGCTTGGTAGGAGGAGGGAAGAGACCCAGTACTTC. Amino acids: CSVLGRRREETQYF.

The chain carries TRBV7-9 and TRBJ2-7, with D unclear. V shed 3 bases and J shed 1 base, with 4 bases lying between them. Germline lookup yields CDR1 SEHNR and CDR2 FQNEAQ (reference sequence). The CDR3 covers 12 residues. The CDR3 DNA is TGTGCCAGCAGCTTTTCATCCTACGAGCAGTACTTC. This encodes CASSFSSYEQYF.

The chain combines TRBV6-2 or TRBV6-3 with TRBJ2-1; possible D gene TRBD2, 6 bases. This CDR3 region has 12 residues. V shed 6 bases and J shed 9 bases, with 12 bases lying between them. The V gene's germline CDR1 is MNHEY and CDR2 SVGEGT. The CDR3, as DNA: TGTGCCAGCAGCGGGAGAGGGAGTGAGCAGTTCTTC. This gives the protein CASSGRGSEQFF.

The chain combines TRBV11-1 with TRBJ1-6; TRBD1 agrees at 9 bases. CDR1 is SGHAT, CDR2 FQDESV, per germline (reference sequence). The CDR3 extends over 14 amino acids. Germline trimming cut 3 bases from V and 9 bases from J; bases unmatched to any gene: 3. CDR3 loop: CASSFDRGTSPLHF. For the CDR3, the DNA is TGTGCCAGCAGCTTTGACAGGGGGACTTCACCCCTCCACTTT.

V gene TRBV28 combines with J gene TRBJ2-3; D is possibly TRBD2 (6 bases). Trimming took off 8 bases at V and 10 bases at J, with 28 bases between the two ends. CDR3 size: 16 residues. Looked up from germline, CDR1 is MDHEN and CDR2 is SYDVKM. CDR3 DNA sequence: TGTGCCAGCCAGCCAGCAGCCTTGACGGGAGTGGGTCCGCAGTATTTT. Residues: CASQPAALTGVGPQYF.

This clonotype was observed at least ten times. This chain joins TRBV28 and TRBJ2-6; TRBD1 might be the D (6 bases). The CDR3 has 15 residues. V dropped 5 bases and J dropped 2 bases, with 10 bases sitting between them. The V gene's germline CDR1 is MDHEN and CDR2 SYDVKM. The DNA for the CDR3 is TGTGCCAGCAGTCCCGGGACAACTGGGGCCAACGTCCTGACTTTC. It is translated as CASSPGTTGANVLTF.

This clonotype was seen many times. CDR3 residues: CSVARGVGSDGYTF. CDR3 DNA sequence: TGCAGCGTCGCTAGAGGGGTCGGAAGTGATGGCTACACCTTC. The rearrangement uses TRBV29-1 and TRBJ1-2; tentative D call: TRBD1 (5 bases). Germline lookup yields CDR1 SQVTM and CDR2 ANQGSEA. CDR3 size: 14 residues. Trimming removed 6 bases from V and 6 bases from J, with 20 bases in between.

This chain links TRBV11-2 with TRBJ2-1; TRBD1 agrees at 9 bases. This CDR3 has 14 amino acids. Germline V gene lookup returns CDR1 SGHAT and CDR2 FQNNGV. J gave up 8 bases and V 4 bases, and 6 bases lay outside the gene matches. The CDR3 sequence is CASSSYRGRDEQFF. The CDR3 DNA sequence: TGTGCCAGCAGCTCCTACAGGGGGCGGGATGAGCAGTTCTTC.

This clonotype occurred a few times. Written as DNA, the CDR3 is TGCAGTGCTTACAGGCCGAACACTGAAGCTTTCTTT. It translates to CSAYRPNTEAFF. The chain recombines TRBV20-1 with TRBJ1-1; D perhaps matches TRBD1 (5 bases). V was clipped by 5 bases and J by 1 base, with 8 bases between them. The CDR3 consists of 12 residues. The germline gives CDR1 DFQATT, CDR2 SNEGSKA (reference sequence).

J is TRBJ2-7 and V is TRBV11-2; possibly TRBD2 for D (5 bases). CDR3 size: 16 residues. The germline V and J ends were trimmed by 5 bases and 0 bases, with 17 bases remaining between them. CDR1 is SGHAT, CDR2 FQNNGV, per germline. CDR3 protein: CASSPRGALTSYEQYF. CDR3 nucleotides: TGTGCCAGCAGCCCTCGGGGAGCGCTTACCTCCTACGAGCAGTACTTC.

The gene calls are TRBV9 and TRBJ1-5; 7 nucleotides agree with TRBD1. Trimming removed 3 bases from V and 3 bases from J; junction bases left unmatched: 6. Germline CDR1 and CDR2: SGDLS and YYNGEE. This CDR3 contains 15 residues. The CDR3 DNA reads TGTGCCAGCAGCGCCTGGGGACAGCTCAATCAGCCCCAGCATTTT. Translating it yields CASSAWGQLNQPQHF.

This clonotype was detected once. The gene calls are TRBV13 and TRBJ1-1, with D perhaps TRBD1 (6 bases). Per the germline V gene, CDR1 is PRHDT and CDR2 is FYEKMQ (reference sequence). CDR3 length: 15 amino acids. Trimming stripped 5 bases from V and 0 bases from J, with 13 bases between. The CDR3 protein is CASSVDRRVNTEAFF. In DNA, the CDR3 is TGTGCCAGCAGCGTGGACAGACGAGTGAACACTGAAGCTTTCTTT.

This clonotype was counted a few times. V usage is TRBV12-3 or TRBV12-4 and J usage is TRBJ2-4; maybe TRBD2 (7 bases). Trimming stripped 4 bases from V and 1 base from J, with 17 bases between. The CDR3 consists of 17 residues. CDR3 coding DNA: TGTGCCAGCAGTTGGTCCGGGGGGCTTGGGGCCAAAAACATTCAGTACTTC. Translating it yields CASSWSGGLGAKNIQYF.

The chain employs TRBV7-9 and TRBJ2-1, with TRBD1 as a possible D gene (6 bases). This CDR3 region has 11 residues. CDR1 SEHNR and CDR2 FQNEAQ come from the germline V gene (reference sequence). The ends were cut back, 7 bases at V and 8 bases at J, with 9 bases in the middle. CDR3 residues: CASIGGYEQFF. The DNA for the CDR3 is TGTGCCAGCATAGGGGGTTATGAGCAGTTCTTC.

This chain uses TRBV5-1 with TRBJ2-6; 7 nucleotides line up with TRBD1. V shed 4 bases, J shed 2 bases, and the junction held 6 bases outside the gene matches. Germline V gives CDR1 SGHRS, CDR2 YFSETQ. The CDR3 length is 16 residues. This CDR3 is CASSPEDRAGANVLTF. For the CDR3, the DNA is TGCGCCAGCAGCCCCGAAGACAGGGCTGGGGCCAACGTCCTGACTTTC.

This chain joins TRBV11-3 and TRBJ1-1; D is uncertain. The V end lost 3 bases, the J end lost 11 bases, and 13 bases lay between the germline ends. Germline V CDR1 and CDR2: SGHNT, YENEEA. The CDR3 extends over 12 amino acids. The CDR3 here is CASSFDSRSAFF. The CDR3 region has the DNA TGTGCCAGCAGCTTTGATTCCCGGTCGGCTTTCTTT.

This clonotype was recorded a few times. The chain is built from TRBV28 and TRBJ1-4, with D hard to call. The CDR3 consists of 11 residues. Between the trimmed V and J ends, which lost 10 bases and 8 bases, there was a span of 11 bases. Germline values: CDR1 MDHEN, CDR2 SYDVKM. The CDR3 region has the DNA TGTGCCACGCTTCTCCGAGAAAAACTGTTTTTT. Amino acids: CATLLREKLFF.